The clone carrying this TCR beta chain was seen only a few times. Its specificity is not known. The record originates from a study of response to subunit inactivated influenza vaccine. The study's findings and limits: Only a handful of new T cells, the authors suggested, are recruited with each seasonal influenza vaccination.

One entry per CDR3 protein results from TCRdb running MiXCR on the RT-PCR reads. This table has about 240,000 distinct CDR3 sequences, 9% to 15% appearing once. This TCR was recovered from a man between 45 and 60 years old who received an inactivated influenza vaccine. Sample: non-naive T cells sorted from PBMCs, taken 14 days before vaccination.

As DNA, the CDR3 is TGCAGTGCTAGAGATGTCGTGAGAGACACCGGGGAGCTGTTTTTT. It yields the protein CSARDVVRDTGELFF. V is TRBV20-1 and J is TRBJ2-2; the D is unclear. CDR3 length: 15 amino acids. V lost 0 bases, J lost 3 bases, and 11 bases lay in between. From germline, CDR1 is DFQATT and CDR2 SNEGSKA (reference sequence).